These T cell receptor beta chains were read from a single sample in a study of control samples from healthy donors and cancer patients. Measured with immunoSEQ multiplex PCR; TCRdb has only the in-frame clones, and not every one. This sample has 100,000 to 120,000 clones, with approximately 87% found just once. The sample consisted of PBMCs. Receptors were obtained from a woman aged 60-75 years with lung cancer. CDR3s include the opening cysteine and the closing phenylalanine or tryptophan. D genes are given only for firm matches. A row's size may be missing; if present it is once, few, many or a size class.

D	V	size	J	DNA	CDR3
TRBD1	TRBV7-3	NA	TRBJ2-1	TGTGCCAGCAGCCCGACCGGACAGGGAAGTAATGAGCAGTTCTTC	CASSPTGQGSNEQFF
TRBD1	TRBV5-8	NA	TRBJ2-3	TGTGCCAGCAGCTTCCACAGGGGGGCTACAGATACGCAGTATTTT	CASSFHRGATDTQYF
NA	TRBV5-1	NA	TRBJ2-5	TGCGCCAGCAGCCTAGGGGGGGTTGACCAAGAGACCCAGTACTTC	CASSLGGVDQETQYF
TRBD1	TRBV7-8	NA	TRBJ1-1	TGTGCCAGCACCGCAGGGGGGGACGCTGAAGCTTTCTTT	CASTAGGDAEAFF
NA	TRBV13	NA	TRBJ2-1	TGTGCCAGCAGCTTAAGGCGACAGGGACTATACAATGAGCAGTTCTTC	CASSLRRQGLYNEQFF
NA	TRBV10-3	NA	TRBJ2-3	TGTGCCATCAGTGAGTCGAGGGAAATCGATACGCAGTATTTT	CAISESREIDTQYF
NA	TRBV7-9	NA	TRBJ1-5	TGTGCCAGCAGCCTAGCGAGCAATCAGCCCCAGCATTTT	CASSLASNQPQHF
TRBD2	TRBV19	NA	TRBJ2-1	TGTGCCAGTAGTATTAAGGCCCTAGCGGGAGGATACAATGAGCAGTTCTTC	CASSIKALAGGYNEQFF
NA	TRBV19	NA	TRBJ2-3	TGTGCCAGTAGTATCAGAGCGGAGGGCACAGATACGCAGTATTTT	CASSIRAEGTDTQYF
TRBD1	TRBV7-6	few	TRBJ2-1	TGTGCCAGCAGCTTAGCCGGGACAGGGGGCTACAATGAGCAGTTCTTC	CASSLAGTGGYNEQFF
NA	TRBV10-3	NA	TRBJ1-2	TGTGCCATCAGTGAAGGGGTGGAGGGCTACACCTTC	CAISEGVEGYTF
NA	TRBV6-6	NA	TRBJ1-1	TGTGCCAGCAGTAAGGAGGCTAACACTGAAGCTTTCTTT	CASSKEANTEAFF
NA	TRBV12-3/TRBV12-4	many	TRBJ2-2	TGTGCCAGCAGACAGAGCACCGGGGAGCTGTTTTTT	CASRQSTGELFF
NA	TRBV12-3/TRBV12-4	NA	TRBJ1-1	TGTGCCAGCATCCTTACCTTTAACACTGAAGCTTTCTTT	CASILTFNTEAFF
NA	TRBV30	once	TRBJ1-3	TGTGCCTGGAAGGGGCCTTTCTCTGGAAACACCATATATTTT	CAWKGPFSGNTIYF
NA	TRBV7-9	medium-sized	TRBJ2-7	TGTGCCAGCAGTAACATGAGGGCCTACGAGCAGTACTTC	CASSNMRAYEQYF
NA	TRBV3-1/TRBV3-2	once	TRBJ2-5	TGTGCCAGCAGCCAAGGAGGGGGGGCCTCTGGGGAGACCCAGTACTTC	CASSQGGGASGETQYF
NA	TRBV27	NA	TRBJ1-5	TGTGCCAGCAGACACAGTGATCAGCCCCAGCATTTT	CASRHSDQPQHF
TRBD1	TRBV10-3	NA	TRBJ2-7	TGTGCCATCAGTGTTGGACAGGGGTCCTTCCACGAGCAGTACTTC	CAISVGQGSFHEQYF
TRBD1	TRBV11-2	few	TRBJ1-2	TGTGCCAGCAGTTCCGGGACAGGGACGTGGGGCTACACCTTC	CASSSGTGTWGYTF
TRBD1	TRBV19	NA	TRBJ1-1	TGTGCCAGTAGTGGACAGGGGAACGGTGAAGCTTTCTTT	CASSGQGNGEAFF
TRBD1	TRBV7-2	NA	TRBJ1-3	TGTGCCAGCAGCCGTATCACCGACAGGGCTATCTCTGGAAACACCATATATTTT	CASSRITDRAISGNTIYF
NA	TRBV5-4	few	TRBJ1-6	TGTGCCAGCAGCTTTACGCAGGGGCGGAATTCACCCCTCCACTTT	CASSFTQGRNSPLHF
NA	TRBV7-9	NA	TRBJ2-3	TGTGCCAACTCCTTGGGGGTGGCTAGCACAGATACGCAGTATTTT	CANSLGVASTDTQYF
NA	TRBV7-9	once	TRBJ1-1	TGTGCCAGCAGCTTAGACAGCCTGACTGAAGCTTTCTTT	CASSLDSLTEAFF
NA	TRBV4-2	once	TRBJ2-1	TGTGCCAGCGGTATCGGGGGAAGCTCCTACAATGAGCAGTTCTTC	CASGIGGSSYNEQFF
TRBD2	TRBV12-5	NA	TRBJ2-2	TGTGCTAGTGGTAAATGGACTAGCGGGAGGCCGGGGAACACCGGGGAGCTGTTTTTT	CASGKWTSGRPGNTGELFF
NA	TRBV29-1	NA	TRBJ1-1	TGCAGCGCCCGGCTGAACACTGAAGCTTTCTTT	CSARLNTEAFF